This T cell receptor beta chain emerged from a study of blood T cell repertoires in COVID-19. Seattle researchers signed up patients amid active infection and tracked them longitudinally. The data were produced by immunoSEQ multiplex PCR, yet TCRdb's version contains in-frame clones alone and is incomplete. The data contain under 250,000 clones, around 90% of them singletons. The specimen was peripheral blood. This sequence originates from a man aged 60 to 75 with COVID-19, enrolled during active disease.

The CDR3 reads CASRREGTEAFF. The CDR3 nucleotides read TGTGCCAGCAGGAGGGAGGGGACTGAAGCTTTCTTT. V usage is TRBV7-9 and J usage is TRBJ1-1, with a weak D call TRBD1 (5 bases). Trimming took off 6 bases at V and 5 bases at J, with 10 bases between the two ends. CDR1 is SEHNR and CDR2 is FQNEAQ in the germline V gene (reference sequence). The CDR3 consists of 12 residues.